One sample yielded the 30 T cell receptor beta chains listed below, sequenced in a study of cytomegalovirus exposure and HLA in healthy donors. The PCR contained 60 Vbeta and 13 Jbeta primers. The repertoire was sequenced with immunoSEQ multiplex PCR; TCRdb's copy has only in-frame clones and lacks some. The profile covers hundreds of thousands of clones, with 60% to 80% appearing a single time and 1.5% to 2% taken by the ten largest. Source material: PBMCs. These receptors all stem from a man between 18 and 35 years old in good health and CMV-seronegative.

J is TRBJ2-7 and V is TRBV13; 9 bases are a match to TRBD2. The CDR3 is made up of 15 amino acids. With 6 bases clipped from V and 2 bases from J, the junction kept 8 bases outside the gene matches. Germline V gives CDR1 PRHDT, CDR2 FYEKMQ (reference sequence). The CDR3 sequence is CASRVSGSPPYEQYF. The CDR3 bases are TGTGCCAGCAGAGTTAGCGGGAGTCCCCCCTACGAGCAGTACTTC.

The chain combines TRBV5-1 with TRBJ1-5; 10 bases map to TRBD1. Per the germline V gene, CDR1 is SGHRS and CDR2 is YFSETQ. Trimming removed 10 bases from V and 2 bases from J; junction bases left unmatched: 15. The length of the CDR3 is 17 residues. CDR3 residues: CADLPGQGPKGNQPQHF. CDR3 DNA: TGCGCCGACTTACCGGGACAGGGGCCAAAAGGCAATCAGCCCCAGCATTTT.

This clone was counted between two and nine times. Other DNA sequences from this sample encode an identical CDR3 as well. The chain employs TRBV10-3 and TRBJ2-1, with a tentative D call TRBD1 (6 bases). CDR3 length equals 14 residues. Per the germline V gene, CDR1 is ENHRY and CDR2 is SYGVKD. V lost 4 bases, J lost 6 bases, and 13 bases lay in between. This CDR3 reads CAISGAGDSNEQFF. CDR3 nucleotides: TGTGCCATCAGTGGGGCAGGGGATAGCAATGAGCAGTTCTTC.

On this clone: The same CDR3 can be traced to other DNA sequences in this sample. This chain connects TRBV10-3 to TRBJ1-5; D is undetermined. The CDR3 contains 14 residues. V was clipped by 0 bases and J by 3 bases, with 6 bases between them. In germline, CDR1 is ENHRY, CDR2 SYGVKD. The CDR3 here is CAISESGYNQPQHF. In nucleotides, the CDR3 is TGTGCCATCAGTGAGTCCGGTTACAATCAGCCCCAGCATTTT.

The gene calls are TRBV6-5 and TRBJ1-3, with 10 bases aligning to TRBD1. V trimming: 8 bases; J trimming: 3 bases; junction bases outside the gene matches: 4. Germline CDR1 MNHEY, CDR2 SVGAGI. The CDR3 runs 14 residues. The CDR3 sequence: CASGGQGVGNTIYF. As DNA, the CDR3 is TGTGCCAGCGGAGGACAGGGGGTTGGAAACACCATATATTTT.

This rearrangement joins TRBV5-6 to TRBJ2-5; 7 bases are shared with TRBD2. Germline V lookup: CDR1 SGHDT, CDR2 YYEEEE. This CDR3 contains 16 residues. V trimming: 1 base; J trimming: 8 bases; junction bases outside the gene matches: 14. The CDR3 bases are TGTGCCAGCAGCTTGAATGGGGGAGGGGACCAGGGAACCCAGTACTTC. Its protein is CASSLNGGGDQGTQYF.

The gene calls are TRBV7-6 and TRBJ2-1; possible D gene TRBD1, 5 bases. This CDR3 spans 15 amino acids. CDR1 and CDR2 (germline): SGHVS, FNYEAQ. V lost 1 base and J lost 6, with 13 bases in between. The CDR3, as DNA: TGTGCCAGCAGCTTAGAGTTCTCTCAGGGCAATGAGCAGTTCTTC. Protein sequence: CASSLEFSQGNEQFF.

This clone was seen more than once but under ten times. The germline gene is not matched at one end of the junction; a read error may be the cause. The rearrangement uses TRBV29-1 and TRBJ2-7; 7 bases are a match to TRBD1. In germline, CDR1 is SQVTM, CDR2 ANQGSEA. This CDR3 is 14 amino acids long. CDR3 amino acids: CSVEVSPRDRGRDF. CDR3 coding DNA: TGCAGCGTTGAAGTTAGCCCCCGGGACAGAGGACGGGACTTC.

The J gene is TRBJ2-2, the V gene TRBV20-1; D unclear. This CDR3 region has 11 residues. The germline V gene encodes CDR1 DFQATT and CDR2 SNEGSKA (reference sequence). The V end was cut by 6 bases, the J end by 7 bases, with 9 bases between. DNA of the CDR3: TGCAGTGCCACAGAAGGCGGGGAGCTGTTTTTT. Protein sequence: CSATEGGELFF.

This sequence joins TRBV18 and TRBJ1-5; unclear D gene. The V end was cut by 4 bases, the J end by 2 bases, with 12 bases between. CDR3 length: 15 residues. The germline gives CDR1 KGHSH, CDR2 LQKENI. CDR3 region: CASSRTGEGNQPQHF. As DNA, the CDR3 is TGTGCCAGCTCACGAACTGGTGAGGGCAATCAGCCCCAGCATTTT.

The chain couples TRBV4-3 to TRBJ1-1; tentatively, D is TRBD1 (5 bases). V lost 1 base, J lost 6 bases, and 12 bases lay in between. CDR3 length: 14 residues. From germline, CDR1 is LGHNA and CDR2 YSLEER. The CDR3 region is CASSQVGPGSEAFF. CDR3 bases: TGCGCCAGCAGCCAAGTGGGTCCAGGGTCTGAAGCTTTCTTT.

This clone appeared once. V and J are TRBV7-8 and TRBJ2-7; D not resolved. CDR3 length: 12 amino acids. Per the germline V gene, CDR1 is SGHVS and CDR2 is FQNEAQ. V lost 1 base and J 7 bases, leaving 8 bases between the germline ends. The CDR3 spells CASSLDGFEQYF. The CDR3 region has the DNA TGTGCCAGCAGCTTAGATGGCTTTGAGCAGTACTTC.

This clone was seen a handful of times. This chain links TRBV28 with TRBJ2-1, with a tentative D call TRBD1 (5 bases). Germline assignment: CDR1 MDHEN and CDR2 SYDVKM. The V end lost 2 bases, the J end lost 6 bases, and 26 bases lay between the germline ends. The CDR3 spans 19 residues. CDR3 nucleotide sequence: TGTGCCAGCAGTTTAATGGCAGGGTCCCACCGCGCCACGTCCAATGAGCAGTTCTTC. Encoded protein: CASSLMAGSHRATSNEQFF.

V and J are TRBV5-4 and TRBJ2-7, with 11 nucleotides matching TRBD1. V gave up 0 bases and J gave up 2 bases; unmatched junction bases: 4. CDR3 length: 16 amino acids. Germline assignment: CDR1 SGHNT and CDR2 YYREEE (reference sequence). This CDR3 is CASSLEGGQGAYEQYF. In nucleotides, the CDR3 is TGTGCCAGCAGCTTGGAAGGGGGACAGGGGGCCTACGAGCAGTACTTC.

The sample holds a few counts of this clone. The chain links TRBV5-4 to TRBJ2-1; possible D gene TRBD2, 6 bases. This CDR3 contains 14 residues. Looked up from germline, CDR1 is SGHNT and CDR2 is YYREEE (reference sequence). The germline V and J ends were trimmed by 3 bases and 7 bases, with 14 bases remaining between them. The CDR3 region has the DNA TGTGCCAGCAGCTCCACGGGACTCCCGAATGAGCAGTTCTTC. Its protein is CASSSTGLPNEQFF. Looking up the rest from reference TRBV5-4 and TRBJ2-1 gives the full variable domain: ETGVTQSPTHLIKTRGQQVTLRCSSQSGHNTVSWYQQALGQGPQFIFQYYREEENGRGNFPPRFSGLQFPNYSSELNVNALELDDSALYLCASSSTGLPNEQFFGPGTRLTVL.

The CDR3 protein is CASSLAQDRTYEQYF. The CDR3 coding sequence is TGTGCCAGCAGCTTAGCCCAGGACAGGACCTACGAGCAGTACTTC. The chain combines TRBV7-8 with TRBJ2-7, with 7 positions matching TRBD1. The V gene's germline CDR1 is SGHVS and CDR2 FQNEAQ. After removal of 0 bases from V and 2 bases from J, the junction contained 4 bases not matched to a gene. The length of the CDR3 is 15 residues.

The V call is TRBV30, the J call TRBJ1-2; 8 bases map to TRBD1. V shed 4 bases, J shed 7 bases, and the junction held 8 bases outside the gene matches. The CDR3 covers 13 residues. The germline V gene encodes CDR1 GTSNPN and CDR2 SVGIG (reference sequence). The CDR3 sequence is CAWIVRGRGGYTF. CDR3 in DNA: TGTGCCTGGATTGTCAGGGGGCGGGGTGGCTACACCTTC. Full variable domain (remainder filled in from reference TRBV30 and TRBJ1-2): SQTIHQWPATLVQPVGSPLSLECTVEGTSNPNLYWYRQAAGRGLQLLFYSVGIGQISSEVPQNLSASRPQDRQFILSSKKLLLSDSGFYLCAWIVRGRGGYTFGSGTRLTVV.

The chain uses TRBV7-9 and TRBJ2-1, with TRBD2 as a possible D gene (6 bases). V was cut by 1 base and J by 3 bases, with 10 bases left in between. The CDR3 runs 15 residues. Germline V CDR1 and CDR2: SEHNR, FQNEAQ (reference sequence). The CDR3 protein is CASSLGQGLYNEQFF. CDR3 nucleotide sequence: TGTGCCAGCAGCTTAGGGCAGGGACTCTACAATGAGCAGTTCTTC.

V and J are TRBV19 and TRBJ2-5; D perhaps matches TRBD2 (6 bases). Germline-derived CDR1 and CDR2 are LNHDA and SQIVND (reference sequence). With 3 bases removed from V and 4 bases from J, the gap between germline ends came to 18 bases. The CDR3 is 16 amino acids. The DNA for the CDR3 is TGTGCCAGTAGTATCGGGTTTCGACTAGAGGCAGAGACCCAGTACTTC. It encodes CASSIGFRLEAETQYF.

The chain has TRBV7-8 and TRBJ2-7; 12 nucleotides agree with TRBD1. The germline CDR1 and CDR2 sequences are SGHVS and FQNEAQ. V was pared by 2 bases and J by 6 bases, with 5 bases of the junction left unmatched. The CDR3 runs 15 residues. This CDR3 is CASSLWDRGLAEQYF. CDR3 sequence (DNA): TGTGCCAGCAGCTTATGGGACAGGGGGCTAGCCGAGCAGTACTTC. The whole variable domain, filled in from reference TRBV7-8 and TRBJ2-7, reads GAGVSQSPRYKVAKRGQDVALRCDPISGHVSLFWYQQALGQGPEFLTYFQNEAQLDKSGLPSDRFFAERPEGSVSTLKIQRTQQEDSAVYLCASSLWDRGLAEQYFGPGTRLTVT.

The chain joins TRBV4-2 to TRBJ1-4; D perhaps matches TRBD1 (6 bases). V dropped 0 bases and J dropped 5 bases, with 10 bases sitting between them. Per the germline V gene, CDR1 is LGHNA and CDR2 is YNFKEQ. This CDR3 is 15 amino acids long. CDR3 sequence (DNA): TGTGCCAGCAGCCAAGAAACTCAGGGGAATGAAAAACTGTTTTTT. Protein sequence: CASSQETQGNEKLFF.

The CDR3 is CASSPGFTSTDTQYF. The CDR3, as DNA: TGTGCCAGCAGCCCGGGATTTACTTCTACAGATACGCAGTATTTT. The V and J genes are TRBV11-1 and TRBJ2-3; D is possibly TRBD2 (5 bases). V lost 5 bases and J lost 3, with 15 bases in between. The CDR3 has 15 amino acids. The germline gives CDR1 SGHAT, CDR2 FQDESV (reference sequence).

Here the CDR3 reads CSVEPASSDTQYF. In DNA, the CDR3 is TGCAGCGTTGAACCGGCTAGCAGTGATACGCAGTATTTT. The chain joins TRBV29-1 to TRBJ2-3, with D possibly TRBD2 on 5 matching bases. This CDR3 is 13 amino acids long. Germline values: CDR1 SQVTM, CDR2 ANQGSEA. Deletions cut 2 bases from V and 6 bases from J, with 12 bases between.

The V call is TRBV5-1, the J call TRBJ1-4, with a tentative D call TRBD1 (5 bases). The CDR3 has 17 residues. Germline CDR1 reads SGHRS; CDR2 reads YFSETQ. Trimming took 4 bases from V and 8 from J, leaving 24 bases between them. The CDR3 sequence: CASSLHNPTGVGEKLFF. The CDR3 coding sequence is TGCGCCAGCAGCCTTCATAACCCTACAGGAGTCGGCGAAAAACTGTTTTTT.

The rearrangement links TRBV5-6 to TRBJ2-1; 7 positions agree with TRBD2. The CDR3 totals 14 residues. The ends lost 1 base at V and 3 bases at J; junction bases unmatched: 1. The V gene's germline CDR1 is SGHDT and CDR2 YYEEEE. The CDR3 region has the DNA TGTGCCAGCAGCTTGCTAGCGGACTACAATGAGCAGTTCTTC. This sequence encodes CASSLLADYNEQFF.

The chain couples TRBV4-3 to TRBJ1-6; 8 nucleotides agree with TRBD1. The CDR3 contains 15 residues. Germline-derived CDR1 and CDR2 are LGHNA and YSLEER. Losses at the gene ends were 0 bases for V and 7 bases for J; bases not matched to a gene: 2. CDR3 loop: CASSQDRQGNSPLHF. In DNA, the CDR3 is TGCGCCAGCAGCCAAGATCGACAGGGGAATTCACCCCTCCACTTT.

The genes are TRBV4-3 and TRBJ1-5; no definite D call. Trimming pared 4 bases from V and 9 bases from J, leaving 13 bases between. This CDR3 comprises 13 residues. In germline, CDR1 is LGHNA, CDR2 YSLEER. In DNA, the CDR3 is TGCGCCAGCAGCCCCATGGCCGGCGGGCCCCAGCATTTT. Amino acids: CASSPMAGGPQHF.

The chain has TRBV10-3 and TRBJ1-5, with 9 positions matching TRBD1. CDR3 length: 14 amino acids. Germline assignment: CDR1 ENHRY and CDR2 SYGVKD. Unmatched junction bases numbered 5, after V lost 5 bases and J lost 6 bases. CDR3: CAISPGTGSQPQHF. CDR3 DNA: TGTGCCATCAGTCCCGGGACAGGGAGTCAGCCCCAGCATTTT.

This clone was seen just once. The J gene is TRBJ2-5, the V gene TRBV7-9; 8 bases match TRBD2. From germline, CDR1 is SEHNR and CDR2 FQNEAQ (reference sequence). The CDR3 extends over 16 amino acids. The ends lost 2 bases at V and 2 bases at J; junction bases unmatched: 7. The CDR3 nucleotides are TGTGCCAGCAGCTTATGGAGCGGGAGCCATCAAGAGACCCAGTACTTC. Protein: CASSLWSGSHQETQYF.

CDR3 nucleotide sequence: TGCGCCAGCAGCCAAGATGGGCAGGGCTCTGAAAAACTGTTTTTT. As protein: CASSQDGQGSEKLFF. The rearrangement links TRBV4-1 to TRBJ1-4; possibly TRBD1 for D (5 bases). V lost 0 bases to trimming and J lost 7 bases, with 12 bases between them. This CDR3 is 15 amino acids long. Germline CDR1 reads MGHRA; CDR2 reads YSYEKL.